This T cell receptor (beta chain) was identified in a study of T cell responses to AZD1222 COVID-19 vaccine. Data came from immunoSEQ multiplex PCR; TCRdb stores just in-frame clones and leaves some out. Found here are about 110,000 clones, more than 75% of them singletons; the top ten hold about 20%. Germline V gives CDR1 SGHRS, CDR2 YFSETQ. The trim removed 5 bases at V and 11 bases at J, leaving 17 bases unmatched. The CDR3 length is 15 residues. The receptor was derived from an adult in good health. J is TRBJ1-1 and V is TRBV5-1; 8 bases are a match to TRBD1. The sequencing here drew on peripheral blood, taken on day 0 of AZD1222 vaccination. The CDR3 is CASRGTATGGIEAFF. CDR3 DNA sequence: TGCGCCAGCAGGGGAACCGCAACAGGGGGTATTGAGGCTTTCTTT.